These T cell receptor beta chains were read from a single sample in a study of T-cell reconstitution after alpha-beta-depleted transplantation in children. TCRdb re-called the PCR reads with MiXCR, one entry per CDR3 protein. In the table there are around 200,000 distinct CDR3 sequences, around 9.6% of which are singletons. The source material was PBMCs from the stem cell graft donor, sampled from the stem cell graft. The receptors originated from a human donor who donated a stem cell graft to a child with acute lymphoblastic leukemia. Both conserved end residues are part of each CDR3. The order of the fields is clone size, V gene, D gene, J gene, CDR3 DNA, CDR3 protein. The D gene is left open where the match is weak. Rows give clone size only sometimes, using once, few, many, or a class for an expanded clone.

-	TRBV12-3/TRBV12-4	TRBD1	TRBJ1-5	TGTGCCAGCAGTTATTCCACAGGGGGCAGGCAGCCCCAGCATTTT	CASSYSTGGRQPQHF
few	TRBV29-1	TRBD1	TRBJ2-7	TGCAGCGGCGGGGACAGGAGCTACGAGCAGTACTTC	CSGGDRSYEQYF
few	TRBV29-1	TRBD1	TRBJ1-4	TGCAGCGTTGGTGGACAGGGAGGGGAAAAACTGTTTTTT	CSVGGQGGEKLFF
-	TRBV7-2	TRBD2	TRBJ2-3	TGTGCCAGCAGCCCCGGCGGGGGGGGCGGGGATACGCAGTATTTT	CASSPGGGGGDTQYF
-	TRBV7-9	TRBD1	TRBJ1-1	TGTGCCAGCAGCCCCAAGACAGGGGGGGACACTGAAGCTTTCTTT	CASSPKTGGDTEAFF
many	TRBV5-1	-	TRBJ2-7	TGCGCCAGCAGCTTTAGGGTTTCCTACGAGCAGTACTTC	CASSFRVSYEQYF
many	TRBV9	-	TRBJ2-7	TGTGCCAGCAGCGTAGCTTGGGACCCGTCCTACGAGCAGTACTTC	CASSVAWDPSYEQYF
-	TRBV20-1	-	TRBJ2-3	TGCAGTGCTCCCCTCGAGAACACAGATACGCAGTATTTT	CSAPLENTDTQYF
many	TRBV11-2	-	TRBJ2-5	TGTGCCAGCAGCTGGAACCAAGAGACCCAGTACTTC	CASSWNQETQYF
many	TRBV5-1	-	TRBJ1-6	TGCGCCAGCAGCTTGGACGGCCAGGGAAATTCACCCCTCCACTTT	CASSLDGQGNSPLHF
-	TRBV25-1	-	TRBJ1-1	TGTGCCAGCAGTGAACGTCAGGTGACTGAAGCTTTCTTT	CASSERQVTEAFF
-	TRBV11-3	TRBD1	TRBJ2-7	TGTGCCAGCAGCTTTTCCCCAGGGGGAAGGAACGAGCAGTACTTC	CASSFSPGGRNEQYF
-	TRBV5-1	TRBD1	TRBJ2-7	TGCGCCAGCAGCCCCACCGGGACAGGCGATATCTCCTACGAGCAGTACTTC	CASSPTGTGDISYEQYF
few	TRBV7-7	-	TRBJ2-1	TGTGCCAGCAGCTTGGGTTTTCGACAAGAGCAGTTCTTC	CASSLGFRQEQFF
few	TRBV11-2	-	TRBJ2-7	TGTGCCAGCAGCCGTTCCGGGACCAGGTCCTACGAGCAGTACTTC	CASSRSGTRSYEQYF
many	TRBV12-3/TRBV12-4	-	TRBJ1-1	TGTGCCAGCAGTTTAAGCGGGGGTGGGTTAATGGAAGCTTTCTTT	CASSLSGGGLMEAFF
few	TRBV7-8	-	TRBJ1-5	TGTGCCAGCAGCTTCTTGGGGACGGTAACACAGCCCCAGCATTTT	CASSFLGTVTQPQHF
once	TRBV4-2	TRBD2	TRBJ2-7	TGTGCCAGCAGCCAATCTGCCGCGGGGGGGCACTACGAGCAGTACTTC	CASSQSAAGGHYEQYF
-	TRBV24-1	TRBD1	TRBJ1-4	TGTGCCACCAGTGATTACGGACAGGGGGCAGGAAAACTGTTTTTT	CATSDYGQGAGKLFF
-	TRBV5-1	-	TRBJ2-7	TGCGCCAGCAGCTCCAAGGGGGGATTCTCCTACGAGCAGTACTTC	CASSSKGGFSYEQYF
many	TRBV5-1	-	TRBJ2-1	TGCGCCAGCAGCTTGGGGCCCAACAATGAGCAGTTCTTC	CASSLGPNNEQFF
many	TRBV27	-	TRBJ1-2	TGTGCCAGCAGTTTAAAAGGCACCCAACAGGGTAGGGATGGCTACACCTTC	CASSLKGTQQGRDGYTF
many	TRBV5-1	TRBD2	TRBJ2-1	TGCGCCAGCTCCTACCCTAGCGGGGGGGCAAAGGAGCAGTTCTTC	CASSYPSGGAKEQFF
few	TRBV7-2	TRBD1	TRBJ2-3	TGTGCCAGCAGCCGGGACAGTCCTAGCACAGATACGCAGTATTTT	CASSRDSPSTDTQYF
-	TRBV5-1	-	TRBJ2-7	TGCGCCAGCAGCTTGGCGGCAGGGGAGTGGTACGAGCAGTACTTC	CASSLAAGEWYEQYF
few	TRBV3-1	TRBD1	TRBJ1-1	TGTGCCAGCAGCCAAGGCAATACAGGGGGCACTGAAGCTTTCTTT	CASSQGNTGGTEAFF
-	TRBV29-1	TRBD2	TRBJ2-5	TGCAGCGTTGATGCGGGGGTAGTAGAGACCCAGTACTTC	CSVDAGVVETQYF
many	TRBV3-1	-	TRBJ2-5	TGTGCCAGCAGCCAAGTTGTGGCGCAACTCCAAGAGACCCAGTACTTC	CASSQVVAQLQETQYF
many	TRBV10-3	-	TRBJ1-3	TGTGCCATCAGTGCATTGCGTAAGGGAGGAAACACCATATATTTT	CAISALRKGGNTIYF
-	TRBV7-2	-	TRBJ1-1	TGTGCCAGCAGCCCGGGGGGGGCAGGGGCCCGCCAAGCTTTCTTT	CASSPGGAGARQAFF
few	TRBV5-1	-	TRBJ2-5	TGCGCCAGCAGCTTCGGTAGAGTGGTAATACAAGAGACCCAGTACTTC	CASSFGRVVIQETQYF
-	TRBV7-2	-	TRBJ2-7	TGTGCCAGCAGCTTAAACGGGGTCGAGCAGTACTTC	CASSLNGVEQYF
few	TRBV5-6	TRBD1	TRBJ1-3	TGTGCCAGCAGCTGGGACAGGGGAAACACCATATATTTT	CASSWDRGNTIYF
few	TRBV20-1	-	TRBJ1-3	TGCAGTGCTACCGATGGGGTGATCTTAGACACCATATATTTT	CSATDGVILDTIYF
many	TRBV9	TRBD1	TRBJ2-7	TGTGCCAGCCCGGGGACGGGACAGGGAGGACCCTACGAGCAGTACTTC	CASPGTGQGGPYEQYF